This T cell receptor beta chain was observed in a study of beta chain features in type 1 diabetes (dated by TCRdb to about 2018). Looking at the study overall: Patients and healthy donors did not differ in mean age, gender distribution, total cell number or subset yield. Naive and central memory subsets were obtained from all 30 or so donors, but regulatory and stem cell-like memory subsets were isolated from only 8 patients and roughly eight healthy donors. A total of 107,917,701 sorted cells were examined across all samples, and the number of cells per subset was strongly correlated with RNA yield. In the study, recently diagnosed type 1 diabetes patients and matched healthy donors were compared on the TCRB repertoires of their sorted circulating CD4+ T cell subsets.

Including cysteine and phenylalanine, the CDR3 has 16 amino acids. The CDR3 DNA has 48 bases and is translated from base 1. V is trimmed back by 3 bases and J by 2 bases, and the junction contains 5 bases that no gene match accounts for. CDR1 and CDR2, per the germline V gene (reference sequence), are LNHNV and YYDKDF. The entire isolated RNA was reverse transcribed using the High Capacity cDNA Reverse Transcription Kit, and thus expressed TCRB transcripts were sequenced. Deep immunoSEQ sequencing was applied to naive, central memory and regulatory T cell samples, giving an average of about 3.8 million total reads per sample. Sorted cells were lysed in RLT buffer, and RNA was extracted using DNase-treated RNeasy Micro or Mini kits according to cell number. To prevent cross-contamination, each cell subset was processed individually, whereas patient and healthy donor samples were processed jointly. Using the immunoSEQ multiplex PCR, TCRB sequences were amplified from cDNA into 87-bp fragments spanning the CDR3 region. Amplicons were sequenced on the Illumina HiSeq platform. As for how the authors treated the data: PCR bias was corrected computationally using synthetic template baselines, and reads within Hamming distance 2 were collapsed, with unmergeable singletons discarded. Reads were aligned against IMGT so that V, D and J genes, CDR3 length and insertions or deletions at six rearrangement sites could be assigned. Within each subset, clonotype counts were normalized to sorted cell number, after which true diversity and Gini coefficients were computed with the tcR R package. Repertoire sharing was quantified using the overlap coefficient calculated on TCRB nucleotide sequences. TCRdb took this table from immuneACCESS and kept in-frame rearrangements with V and J called. Such tables lack part of the clones; where checked against another copy, unresolved V genes explain under half of the gap, and the rest is unexplained. The D gene and trimming were derived from the DNA, and the V and J assignments and clone size from that table. The sample table shows 110,000 to 150,000 clones, and about 8.7% are seen once. The top ten constitute around 0.68% of the sample.

General conclusions and limits of the study: Type 1 diabetes patients showed a moderate but significant shortening of TCRB CDR3 length in all four CD4+ subsets. Naive, central memory and regulatory TCRB repertoires appeared more similar among patients than among healthy donors. HLA sub-analyses involved small numbers of individuals, so any influence of HLA type on TCRB rearrangement remained unresolved. Fewer insertions and more nucleotide deletions at VDJ recombination sites were observed in patients with type 1 diabetes, implying thymic rearrangement abnormalities. Because cDNA was sequenced instead of genomic DNA, highly expressing activated cells could be over-represented, though the groups showed no difference in activation or CD3 levels. Shorter templates might be favored by PCR, yet because patient and control samples were amplified and corrected together, any such skew would affect both groups equally.

Each donor gave one peripheral blood draw, averaging approximately 0.12 L, which was collected into heparinised tubes. A BD FACSAria II was used to sort naive, central memory, regulatory and stem cell-like memory CD4+ T cells with a panel that included CD45RO, CCR7, CD25, CD127, CD95 and CD27. A purity above 95% was achieved for all sorted populations. Right away, PBMCs were isolated by Lymphoprep density gradient centrifugation and were stained directly, with no culture step. So that batch effects would be minimized, each experiment stained and sorted samples in pairs, pairing one healthy donor with one patient. On this clone: No antigen is known for it. Qualities for individual bases were not recorded, and no much larger clone is one base off.

Material for sequencing was central memory CD4+ T cells from blood. The chain joins TRBV15 to TRBJ2-3; the junction holds 10 bases that match TRBD1. The receptor was isolated from a man between 18 and 35 years old in good health. The DNA is TGTGCCACCAGCAGGGGACAGGGGACAAACACAGATACGCAGTATTTT. This codes for CATSRGQGTNTDTQYF.